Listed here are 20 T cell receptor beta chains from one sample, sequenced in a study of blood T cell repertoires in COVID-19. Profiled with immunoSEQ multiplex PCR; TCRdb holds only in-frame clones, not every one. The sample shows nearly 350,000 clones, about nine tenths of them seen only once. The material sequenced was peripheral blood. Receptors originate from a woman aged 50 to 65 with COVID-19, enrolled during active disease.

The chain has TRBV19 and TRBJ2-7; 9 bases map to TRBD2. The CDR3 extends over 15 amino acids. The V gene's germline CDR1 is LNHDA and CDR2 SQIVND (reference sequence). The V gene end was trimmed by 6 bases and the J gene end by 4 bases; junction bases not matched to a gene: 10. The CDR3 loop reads CASRGAGGALYEQYF. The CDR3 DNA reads TGTGCCAGTAGAGGAGCGGGAGGTGCCTTATACGAGCAGTACTTC.

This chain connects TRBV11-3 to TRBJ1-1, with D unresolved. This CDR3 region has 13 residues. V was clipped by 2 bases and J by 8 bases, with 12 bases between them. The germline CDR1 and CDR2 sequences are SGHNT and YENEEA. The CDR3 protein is CASSLTPRQEAFF. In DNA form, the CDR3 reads TGTGCCAGCAGCTTAACCCCGCGGCAGGAAGCTTTCTTT.

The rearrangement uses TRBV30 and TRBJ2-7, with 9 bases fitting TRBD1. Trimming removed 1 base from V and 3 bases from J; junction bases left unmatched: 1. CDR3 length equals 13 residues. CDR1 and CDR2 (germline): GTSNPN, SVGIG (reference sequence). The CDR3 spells CAWSADRGYEQYF. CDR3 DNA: TGTGCCTGGAGTGCGGACAGGGGCTACGAGCAGTACTTC.

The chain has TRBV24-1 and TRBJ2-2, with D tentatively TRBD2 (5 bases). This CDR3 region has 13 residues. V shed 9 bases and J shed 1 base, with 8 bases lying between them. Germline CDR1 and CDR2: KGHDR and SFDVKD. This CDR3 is CATEGENTGELFF. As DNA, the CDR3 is TGTGCCACCGAGGGAGAGAACACCGGGGAGCTGTTTTTT.

CDR3 coding DNA: TGTGCCAGCGTCAGGACTGGGAGCACAGATACGCAGTATTTT. Residues: CASVRTGSTDTQYF. V is TRBV2 and J is TRBJ2-3; D might be TRBD2 (5 bases). Trimming stripped 8 bases from V and 0 bases from J, with 12 bases between. The CDR3 consists of 14 residues. Germline V gene sequence: CDR1 SNHLY, CDR2 FYNNEI.

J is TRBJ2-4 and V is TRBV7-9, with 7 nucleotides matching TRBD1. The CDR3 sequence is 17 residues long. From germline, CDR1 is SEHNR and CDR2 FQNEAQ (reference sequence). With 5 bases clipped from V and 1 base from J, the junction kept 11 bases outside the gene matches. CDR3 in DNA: TGTGCCAGCAGCCTCGGGACAGAATATGGGGCCAAAAACATTCAGTACTTC. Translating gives CASSLGTEYGAKNIQYF.

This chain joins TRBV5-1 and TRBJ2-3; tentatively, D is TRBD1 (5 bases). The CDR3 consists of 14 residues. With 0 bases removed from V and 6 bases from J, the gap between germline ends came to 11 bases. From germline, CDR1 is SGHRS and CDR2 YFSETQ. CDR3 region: CASSLGQHLDTQYF. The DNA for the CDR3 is TGCGCCAGCAGCTTGGGACAGCATTTGGATACGCAGTATTTT. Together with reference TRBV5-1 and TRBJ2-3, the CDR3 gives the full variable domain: KAGVTQTPRYLIKTRGQQVTLSCSPISGHRSVSWYQQTPGQGLQFLFEYFSETQRNKGNFPGRFSGRQFSNSRSEMNVSTLELGDSALYLCASSLGQHLDTQYFGPGTRLTVL.

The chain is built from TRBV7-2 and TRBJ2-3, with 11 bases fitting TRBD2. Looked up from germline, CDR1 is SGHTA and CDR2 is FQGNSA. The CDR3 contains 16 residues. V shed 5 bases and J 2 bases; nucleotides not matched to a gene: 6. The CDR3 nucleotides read TGTGCCAGCAGCCTTAGCGGGAGGGCAACCACAGATACGCAGTATTTT. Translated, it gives CASSLSGRATTDTQYF.

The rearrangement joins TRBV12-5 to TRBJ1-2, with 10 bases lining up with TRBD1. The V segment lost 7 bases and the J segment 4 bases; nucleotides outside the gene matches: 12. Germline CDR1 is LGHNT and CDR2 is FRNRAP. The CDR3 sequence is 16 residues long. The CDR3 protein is CASAPARQGAGYGYTF. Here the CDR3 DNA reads TGTGCTAGTGCCCCAGCGAGACAGGGGGCCGGCTATGGCTACACCTTC.

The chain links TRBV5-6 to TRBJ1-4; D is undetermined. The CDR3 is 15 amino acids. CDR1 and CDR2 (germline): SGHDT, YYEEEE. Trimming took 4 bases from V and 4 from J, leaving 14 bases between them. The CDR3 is CASSPEGRSNEKLFF. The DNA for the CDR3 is TGTGCCAGCAGCCCCGAGGGTCGAAGTAATGAAAAACTGTTTTTT.

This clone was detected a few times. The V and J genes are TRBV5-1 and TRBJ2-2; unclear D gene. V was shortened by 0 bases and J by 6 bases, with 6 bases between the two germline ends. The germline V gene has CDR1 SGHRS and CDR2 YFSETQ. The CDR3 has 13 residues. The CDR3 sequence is CASSLVWPGELFF. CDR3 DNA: TGCGCCAGCAGCTTGGTTTGGCCCGGGGAGCTGTTTTTT.

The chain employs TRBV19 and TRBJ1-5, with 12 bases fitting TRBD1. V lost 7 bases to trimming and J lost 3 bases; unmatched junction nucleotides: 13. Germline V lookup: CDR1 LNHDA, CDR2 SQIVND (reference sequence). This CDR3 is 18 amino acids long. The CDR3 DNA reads TGTGCCAGTATGCCGGGGACAGGGGGCTCGGGGTTCAATCAGCCCCAGCATTTT. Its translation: CASMPGTGGSGFNQPQHF.

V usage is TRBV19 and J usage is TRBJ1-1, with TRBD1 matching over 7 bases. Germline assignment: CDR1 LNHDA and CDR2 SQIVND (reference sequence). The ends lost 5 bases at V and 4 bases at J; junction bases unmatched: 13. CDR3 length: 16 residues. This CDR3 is CASSPGQETRTTEAFF. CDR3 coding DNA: TGTGCCAGTAGTCCAGGACAGGAGACTAGAACCACTGAAGCTTTCTTT.

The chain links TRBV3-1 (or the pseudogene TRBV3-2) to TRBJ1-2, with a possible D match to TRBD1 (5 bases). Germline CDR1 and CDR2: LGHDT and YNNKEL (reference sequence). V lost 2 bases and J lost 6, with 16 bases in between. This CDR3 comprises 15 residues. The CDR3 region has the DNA TGTGCCAGCAGCCAATTCAGCAGGGATGAAGATGGCTACACCTTC. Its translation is CASSQFSRDEDGYTF.

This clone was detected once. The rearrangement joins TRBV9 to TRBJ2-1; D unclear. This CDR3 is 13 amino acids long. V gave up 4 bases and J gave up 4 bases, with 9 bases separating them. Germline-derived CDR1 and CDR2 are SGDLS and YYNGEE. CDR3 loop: CASSPLFYNEQFF. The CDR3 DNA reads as TGTGCCAGCAGCCCCCTGTTTTACAATGAGCAGTTCTTC.

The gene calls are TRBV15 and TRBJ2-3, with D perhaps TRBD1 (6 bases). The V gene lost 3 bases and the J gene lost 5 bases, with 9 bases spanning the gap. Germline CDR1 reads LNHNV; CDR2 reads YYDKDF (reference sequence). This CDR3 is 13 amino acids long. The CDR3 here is CATSSKGGDTQYF. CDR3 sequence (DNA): TGTGCCACCAGCAGTAAAGGGGGAGATACGCAGTATTTT.

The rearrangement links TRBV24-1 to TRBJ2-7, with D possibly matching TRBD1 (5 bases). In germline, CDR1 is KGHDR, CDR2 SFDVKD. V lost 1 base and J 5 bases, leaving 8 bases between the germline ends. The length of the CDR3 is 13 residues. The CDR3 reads CATSDLEGDEQYF. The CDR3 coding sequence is TGTGCCACCAGTGATTTAGAAGGGGACGAGCAGTACTTC.

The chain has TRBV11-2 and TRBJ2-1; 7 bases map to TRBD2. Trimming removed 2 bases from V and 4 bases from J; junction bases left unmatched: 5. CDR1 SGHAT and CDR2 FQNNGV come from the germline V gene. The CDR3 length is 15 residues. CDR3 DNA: TGTGCCAGCAGCTTAAGCAGCGGGGATTACAATGAGCAGTTCTTC. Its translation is CASSLSSGDYNEQFF.

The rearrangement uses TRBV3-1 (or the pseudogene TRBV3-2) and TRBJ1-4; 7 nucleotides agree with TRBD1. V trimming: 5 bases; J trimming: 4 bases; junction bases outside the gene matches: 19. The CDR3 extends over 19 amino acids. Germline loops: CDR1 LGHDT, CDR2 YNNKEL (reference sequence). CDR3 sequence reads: CASSERHGLSQGINEKLFF. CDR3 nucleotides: TGTGCCAGCAGCGAAAGACACGGGCTATCACAGGGGATTAATGAAAAACTGTTTTTT.

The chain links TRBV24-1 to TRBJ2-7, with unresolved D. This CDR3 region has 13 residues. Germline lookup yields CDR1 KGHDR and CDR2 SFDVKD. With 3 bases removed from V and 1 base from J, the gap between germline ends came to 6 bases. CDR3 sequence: CATSDSFSYEQYF. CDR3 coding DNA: TGTGCCACCAGTGATAGCTTTTCCTACGAGCAGTACTTC.